The 22 T cell receptor beta chains below were found in one sample sequenced in a study of beta chain features in type 1 diabetes. The study's findings and limits: Type 1 diabetes patients showed a moderate but significant shortening of TCRB CDR3s in all four CD4+ subsets.

What these receptors recognize is not known. The entirety of the isolated RNA underwent reverse transcription, so expressed TCRB transcripts were sequenced. Data came from immunoSEQ multiplex PCR; TCRdb stores just in-frame clones and leaves some out. Among roughly 280,000 clones listed, approximately 25% were seen once. The specimen was naive CD4+ T cells from blood. These receptors came from a woman in her thirties with type 1 diabetes.

V gene TRBV6-5 combines with J gene TRBJ2-2; perhaps TRBD1 as D (7 bases). Germline values: CDR1 MNHEY, CDR2 SVGAGI. This CDR3 comprises 15 residues. The V and J ends lost 5 bases and 5 bases respectively, with 15 bases between them. The CDR3 DNA sequence: TGTGCCAGCAGTCGGGGGTCAGGGGGAACCGGGGAGCTGTTTTTT. It is translated as CASSRGSGGTGELFF.

This chain joins TRBV29-1 and TRBJ2-1; D may be TRBD1 (6 bases). The germline V gene encodes CDR1 SQVTM and CDR2 ANQGSEA. V dropped 6 bases and J dropped 0 bases, with 12 bases sitting between them. CDR3 length equals 14 residues. The CDR3 reads CSVDGQSSYNEQFF. CDR3 DNA sequence: TGCAGCGTGGACGGACAGAGCTCCTACAATGAGCAGTTCTTC.

This chain uses TRBV19 with TRBJ1-2; TRBD1 aligns across 10 bases. Germline V gene lookup returns CDR1 LNHDA and CDR2 SQIVND (reference sequence). Trimming at V came to 8 bases and at J to 5 bases, leaving 5 bases not matched to a gene. The CDR3 consists of 13 residues. This CDR3 reads CASGGQGTYGYTF. The CDR3 DNA reads as TGTGCCAGTGGGGGACAGGGGACATATGGCTACACCTTC. The full variable domain, rest sourced from reference TRBV19 and TRBJ1-2, is DGGITQSPKYLFRKEGQNVTLSCEQNLNHDAMYWYRQDPGQGLRLIYYSQIVNDFQKGDIAEGYSVSREKKESFPLTVTSAQKNPTAFYLCASGGQGTYGYTFGSGTRLTVV.

This clone has a handful of counts. The chain recombines TRBV5-5 with TRBJ2-1; 7 bases match TRBD2. The CDR3 sequence is 16 residues long. J gave up 4 bases and V 0 bases, and 7 bases lay outside the gene matches. CDR1 is SGHKS and CDR2 is YYEKEE in the germline V gene (reference sequence). This CDR3 is CASSLGFTGGYNEQFF. CDR3 nucleotide sequence: TGTGCCAGCAGCTTGGGTTTTACGGGAGGATACAATGAGCAGTTCTTC.

The chain couples TRBV7-9 to TRBJ1-2, with a tentative D call TRBD1 (6 bases). The CDR3 contains 14 residues. V was pared by 1 base and J by 4 bases, with 10 bases between. Per the germline V gene, CDR1 is SEHNR and CDR2 is FQNEAQ (reference sequence). The CDR3 sequence: CASSLDGRGYGYTF. The CDR3 bases are TGTGCCAGCAGCTTAGACGGCAGGGGCTATGGCTACACCTTC.

The chain combines TRBV4-2 with TRBJ2-7; 12 positions agree with TRBD2. V gave up 3 bases and J gave up 3 bases; unmatched junction bases: 3. In germline, CDR1 is LGHNA, CDR2 YNFKEQ. The CDR3 is made up of 15 amino acids. This CDR3 reads CASSQETSGSYEQYF. The CDR3 nucleotides read TGTGCCAGCAGCCAGGAGACTAGCGGGAGCTACGAGCAGTACTTC.

V is TRBV7-9 and J is TRBJ2-5; TRBD2 matches 8 bases. CDR3 length: 14 amino acids. Germline loops: CDR1 SEHNR, CDR2 FQNEAQ (reference sequence). The V and J ends lost 2 bases and 5 bases, in that order; junction bases with no gene match: 4. The CDR3 DNA reads as TGTGCCAGCAGCTTAAAACAGCGGGGGGAGACCCAGTACTTC. Amino acid sequence: CASSLKQRGETQYF.

This clone was found a few times. The chain is built from TRBV5-1 and TRBJ2-3; TRBD1 matches at 9 bases. V gave up 3 bases and J gave up 2 bases; unmatched junction bases: 4. This CDR3 comprises 15 residues. Germline loops: CDR1 SGHRS, CDR2 YFSETQ. The CDR3 is CASSWDRVTTDTQYF. In nucleotides, the CDR3 is TGCGCCAGCAGCTGGGACAGGGTTACCACAGATACGCAGTATTTT.

This clone was detected only a few times. The chain carries TRBV18 and TRBJ2-7, with TRBD1 as a possible D gene (6 bases). The CDR3 has 14 amino acids. V dropped 4 bases and J dropped 2 bases, with 12 bases sitting between them. Germline V CDR1 and CDR2: KGHSH, LQKENI. The CDR3 DNA reads as TGTGCCAGCTCACTCCGGGACAAGGCCTACGAGCAGTACTTC. Protein sequence: CASSLRDKAYEQYF.

V and J are TRBV5-1 and TRBJ1-2; maybe TRBD1 (5 bases). Trimming took 0 bases from V and 8 from J, leaving 14 bases between them. The CDR3 loop spans 14 amino acids. Germline V gene lookup returns CDR1 SGHRS and CDR2 YFSETQ. The CDR3 reads CASSLEPQGRGYTF. The CDR3 DNA reads TGCGCCAGCAGCTTGGAACCCCAGGGTCGGGGCTACACCTTC.

This clone has just a few counts. This chain connects TRBV30 to TRBJ2-7, with D maybe TRBD2 (6 bases). Germline CDR1 reads GTSNPN; CDR2 reads SVGIG (reference sequence). There are 15 residues in the CDR3. Between the trimmed V and J ends, which lost 5 bases and 1 base, there was a span of 18 bases. The DNA of the CDR3 is TGTGCCTGGTCCCCTCGCGGGGCTCTTTCCTACGAGCAGTACTTC. It encodes CAWSPRGALSYEQYF.

The chain employs TRBV7-2 and TRBJ2-1; maybe TRBD2 (5 bases). This CDR3 is 14 amino acids long. The V gene lost 3 bases and the J gene lost 3 bases, with 9 bases spanning the gap. Germline V lookup: CDR1 SGHTA, CDR2 FQGNSA. The CDR3 is CASSFVRDYNEQFF. The DNA of the CDR3 is TGTGCCAGCAGCTTCGTTCGGGACTACAATGAGCAGTTCTTC.

This clone was seen more than once but under ten times. Other nucleotide sequences in the sample specify the same CDR3. The chain links TRBV30 to TRBJ1-2; 7 bases fit TRBD1. Germline assignment: CDR1 GTSNPN and CDR2 SVGIG (reference sequence). The CDR3 contains 12 residues. The J segment lost 4 bases and the V segment lost 4 bases, leaving 3 bases of the junction unmatched. For the CDR3, the DNA is TGTGCCTGGAACAGGGGTGGCTATGGCTACACCTTC. Residues: CAWNRGGYGYTF.

The genes are TRBV25-1 and TRBJ2-5; 9 bases match TRBD2. The CDR3 spans 17 residues. The J segment lost 0 bases and the V segment lost 8 bases, leaving 13 bases of the junction unmatched. CDR1 and CDR2 from the germline V gene are MGHDK and SYGVNS. For the CDR3, the DNA is TGTGCCAGCCAAACCCCAAGCGGGAGGACCTACCAAGAGACCCAGTACTTC. Protein sequence: CASQTPSGRTYQETQYF. The complete variable domain, with remaining parts taken from reference TRBV25-1 and TRBJ2-5, reads EADIYQTPRYLVIGTGKKITLECSQTMGHDKMYWYQQDPGMELHLIHYSYGVNSTEKGDLSSESTVSRIRTEHFPLTLESARPSHTSQYLCASQTPSGRTYQETQYFGPGTRLLVL.

CDR3 coding DNA: TGTGCCAGCAGCCCAGGGCGTGAGCAGTTCTTC. Protein product: CASSPGREQFF. The gene calls are TRBV14 and TRBJ2-1; possibly TRBD1 for D (5 bases). The CDR3 is 11 amino acids. CDR1 is SGHDN and CDR2 is FVKESK in the germline V gene. The V and J ends lost 4 bases and 9 bases respectively, with 7 bases between them.

The chain couples TRBV4-1 to TRBJ2-5; 7 bases map to TRBD2. V lost 5 bases and J lost 7; bases outside the gene matches: 7. Germline assignment: CDR1 MGHRA and CDR2 YSYEKL. The CDR3 contains 13 residues. The DNA for the CDR3 is TGCGCCAGCAGCACGGGACTACCAGCGACCCAGTACTTC. Its protein product is CASSTGLPATQYF.

The chain carries TRBV6-1 and TRBJ2-4; a weak D match, TRBD2 (5 bases). The ends were cut back, 0 bases at V and 7 bases at J, with 10 bases in the middle. Germline V gene sequence: CDR1 MNHNS, CDR2 SASEGT. CDR3 length: 14 residues. Here the CDR3 DNA reads TGTGCCAGCAGTGAAGCGTCCGGGGTGAACATTCAGTACTTC. Its protein product is CASSEASGVNIQYF.

The V and J genes are TRBV5-1 and TRBJ1-1; D is unclear. CDR1 and CDR2 (germline): SGHRS, YFSETQ. The CDR3 has 14 amino acids. Trimming stripped 1 base from V and 4 bases from J, with 11 bases between. CDR3 in DNA: TGCGCCAGCAGCTTGCAAGGGCGGGGCACTGAAGCTTTCTTT. The encoded protein is CASSLQGRGTEAFF.

Comment on this clone: At one of its ends the junction is not consistent with the germline gene, which may arise from a read error. The chain carries TRBV9 and TRBJ2-1, with 11 bases that match TRBD2. In germline, CDR1 is SGDLS, CDR2 YYNGEE. The CDR3 totals 14 residues. The CDR3: CANSVVAGGIEQFF. In nucleotides, the CDR3 is TGTGCCAACAGCGTAGTAGCGGGAGGGATTGAGCAGTTCTTC.

The chain joins TRBV4-2 to TRBJ1-2; tentative D call: TRBD1 (6 bases). Per the germline V gene, CDR1 is LGHNA and CDR2 is YNFKEQ. The CDR3 spans 14 residues. Between the trimmed V and J ends, which lost 6 bases and 1 base, there was a span of 12 bases. The CDR3, as DNA: TGTGCCAGCAGACAGGGTCCTATTAACTATGGCTACACCTTC. This translates into CASRQGPINYGYTF.

This clone was seen a handful of times. CDR3 loop: CASSRGQGPMNTEAFF. CDR3 coding DNA: TGCGCCAGCAGCCGAGGACAGGGGCCAATGAACACTGAAGCTTTCTTT. The gene calls are TRBV4-1 and TRBJ1-1; 9 bases are a match to TRBD1. The V gene's germline CDR1 is MGHRA and CDR2 YSYEKL. V shed 4 bases, J shed 0 bases, and the junction held 6 bases outside the gene matches. The CDR3 is 16 residues long.

This chain links TRBV30 with TRBJ2-2; TRBD1 agrees at 10 bases. Unmatched junction bases numbered 5, after V lost 5 bases and J lost 2 bases. Looked up from germline, CDR1 is GTSNPN and CDR2 is SVGIG (reference sequence). The length of the CDR3 is 15 residues. The CDR3: CAWARDRGNTGELFF. The CDR3 DNA sequence: TGTGCCTGGGCCCGGGACAGGGGTAACACCGGGGAGCTGTTTTTT.